These 30 T cell receptor beta chains originate from one sample sequenced in a study of vaccination effects on CD4 cells after COVID-19. ViraFEST assay sequencing came after antigen-specific CD4+ T cells were expanded with viral peptide pools. Cultured cells yielded isolated CD4+ T cells after nine to ten days. Participants received two doses of either the BNT162b2 or mRNA-1273 vaccine. The antigens of these receptors remain unknown. The data were produced by immunoSEQ multiplex PCR, yet TCRdb's version contains in-frame clones alone and is incomplete. The sample records some 25,000 clones, less than 75% being singletons. Sequenced material: CD4+ T cells from PBMCs cultured with SARS-CoV-2 spike peptides, taken after COVID-19 vaccination. The receptors come from a human donor who received a COVID-19 vaccine.

This clone has more than one count but fewer than ten. The chain uses TRBV11-2 and TRBJ1-2; tentative D call: TRBD1 (5 bases). The CDR3 spans 16 residues. Per germline, CDR1 SGHAT and CDR2 FQNNGV. V was clipped by 1 base and J by 4 bases, with 16 bases between them. The CDR3 DNA reads TGTGCCAGCAGCTTAGGGGTCTTGGGGCCGGGCTATGGCTACACCTTC. The encoded protein is CASSLGVLGPGYGYTF. The entire variable domain, with the rest obtained from reference TRBV11-2 and TRBJ1-2, is as follows: EAGVAQSPRYKIIEKRQSVAFWCNPISGHATLYWYQQILGQGPKLLIQFQNNGVVDDSQLPKDRFSAERLKGVDSTLKIQPAKLEDSAVYLCASSLGVLGPGYGYTFGSGTRLTVV.

This rearrangement joins TRBV19 to TRBJ2-3; D is possibly TRBD1 (6 bases). From germline, CDR1 is LNHDA and CDR2 SQIVND (reference sequence). This CDR3 region has 15 residues. Deletions cut 9 bases from V and 2 bases from J, with 18 bases between. CDR3 sequence (DNA): TGTGCCAGCCAAGCACAGGGCTCCACCACAGATACGCAGTATTTT. Its translation: CASQAQGSTTDTQYF.

The chain is built from TRBV30 and TRBJ1-2, with TRBD1 as a possible D gene (6 bases). CDR1 is GTSNPN, CDR2 SVGIG, per germline (reference sequence). Trimming removed 3 bases from V and 5 bases from J, with 16 bases in between. CDR3 length: 14 amino acids. The CDR3 DNA sequence: TGTGCCTGGAGAGTCCGTGAAGGGGGGTATGGCTACACCTTC. It is translated as CAWRVREGGYGYTF.

V and J are TRBV28 and TRBJ2-2; tentatively, D is TRBD1 (6 bases). Germline values: CDR1 MDHEN, CDR2 SYDVKM. This CDR3 has 16 residues. V lost 5 bases to trimming and J lost 1 base, with 14 bases between them. CDR3: CASSPQGHGNTGELFF. CDR3 nucleotide sequence: TGTGCCAGCAGTCCCCAGGGGCACGGGAACACCGGGGAGCTGTTTTTT.

The chain has TRBV9 and TRBJ2-7; either TRBD1 or TRBD2 may fit D (5 bases each). The germline V and J ends were trimmed by 0 bases and 0 bases, with 13 bases remaining between them. Germline CDR1 SGDLS, CDR2 YYNGEE. The CDR3 is made up of 16 amino acids. As DNA, the CDR3 is TGTGCCAGCAGCGTAGATGGGACGGTGAGCTCCTACGAGCAGTACTTC. Its protein product is CASSVDGTVSSYEQYF.

V is TRBV3-1 (or the pseudogene TRBV3-2) and J is TRBJ2-3; D remains unclear. Between the trimmed V and J ends, which lost 1 base and 5 bases, there was a span of 7 bases. This CDR3 has 13 residues. Per the germline V gene, CDR1 is LGHDT and CDR2 is YNNKEL (reference sequence). DNA of the CDR3: TGTGCCAGCAGCCAAGCTGAAGGAGATACGCAGTATTTT. Its translation: CASSQAEGDTQYF.

The chain links TRBV3-1 (or the pseudogene TRBV3-2) to TRBJ1-1; D call uncertain. Looked up from germline, CDR1 is LGHDT and CDR2 is YNNKEL (reference sequence). V lost 0 bases, J lost 10 bases, and 9 bases lay in between. The CDR3 loop spans 12 amino acids. The CDR3 is CASSQEGRGAFF. The CDR3 DNA follows: TGTGCCAGCAGCCAAGAGGGCCGGGGAGCTTTCTTT.

The chain joins TRBV5-8 to TRBJ2-1, with 10 bases aligning to TRBD2. Germline trimming cut 2 bases from V and 5 bases from J; bases unmatched to any gene: 10. Per germline, CDR1 SGHTS and CDR2 YDEGEE. The length of the CDR3 is 17 residues. CDR3 residues: CASSLQGSSGSNNEQFF. Here the CDR3 DNA reads TGTGCCAGCAGCTTACAAGGCTCTAGCGGGAGTAACAATGAGCAGTTCTTC.

V and J are TRBV30 and TRBJ1-6; tentatively, D is TRBD1 (6 bases). This CDR3 is 12 amino acids long. The germline V gene has CDR1 GTSNPN and CDR2 SVGIG (reference sequence). V lost 2 bases and J lost 9, with 8 bases in between. CDR3 nucleotides: TGTGCCTGGAGTTACAGGGTTTCACCCCTCCACTTT. As protein: CAWSYRVSPLHF. The full variable domain, completed using reference TRBV30 and TRBJ1-6, is SQTIHQWPATLVQPVGSPLSLECTVEGTSNPNLYWYRQAAGRGLQLLFYSVGIGQISSEVPQNLSASRPQDRQFILSSKKLLLSDSGFYLCAWSYRVSPLHFGNGTRLTVT.

The chain couples TRBV3-1 (or the pseudogene TRBV3-2) to TRBJ1-2; D not certain. The length of the CDR3 is 14 residues. V lost 0 bases and J lost 3, with 8 bases in between. CDR1 LGHDT and CDR2 YNNKEL come from the germline V gene (reference sequence). Here the CDR3 reads CASSQDTRDYGYTF. CDR3 in DNA: TGTGCCAGCAGCCAAGATACGCGGGACTATGGCTACACCTTC.

The chain recombines TRBV7-2 with TRBJ2-5; 7 nucleotides match TRBD1. The CDR3 length is 13 residues. CDR1 and CDR2 from the germline V gene are SGHTA and FQGNSA. After removal of 9 bases from V and 7 bases from J, the junction contained 11 bases not matched to a gene. CDR3 in DNA: TGTGCCAGTGAGGACAGGCCGTATGGGACCCAGTACTTC. Protein: CASEDRPYGTQYF.

The gene calls are TRBV18 and TRBJ1-4; D call uncertain. V lost 4 bases and J lost 3, with 6 bases in between. CDR1 is KGHSH, CDR2 LQKENI, per germline. The CDR3 totals 13 residues. The CDR3 nucleotides are TGTGCCAGCTCACAGGGATCTAATGAAAAACTGTTTTTT. Its translation: CASSQGSNEKLFF.

This clone has just one count. The chain links TRBV21-1 to TRBJ2-5; the table's D call, TRBD1, has no DNA check behind it. TRBV21-1 is labeled a pseudogene. The CDR3 sequence is 16 residues long. The CDR3 region has the DNA TGTGCCAGCAGCAAACGGACAGGGGGCAAAGGAGAGACCCAGTACTTC. Its translation: CASSKRTGGKGETQYF.

This clone was seen a handful of times. V gene TRBV2 combines with J gene TRBJ1-6; D remains unclear. The germline gives CDR1 SNHLY, CDR2 FYNNEI. The germline V and J ends were trimmed by 4 bases and 7 bases, with 14 bases remaining between them. The CDR3 spans 15 residues. CDR3 in DNA: TGTGCCAGCAGTGTCCGGGCCTCAAGCAATTCACCCCTCCACTTT. Its protein is CASSVRASSNSPLHF. Filled out from reference TRBV2 and TRBJ1-6, the complete variable domain reads EPEVTQTPSHQVTQMGQEVILRCVPISNHLYFYWYRQILGQKVEFLVSFYNNEISEKSEIFDDQFSVERPDGSNFTLKIRSTKLEDSAMYFCASSVRASSNSPLHFGNGTRLTVT.

This chain joins TRBV7-2 and TRBJ2-7; the match to TRBD2 covers 9 bases. Unmatched junction bases numbered 5, after V lost 6 bases and J lost 2 bases. Germline CDR1 SGHTA, CDR2 FQGNSA. There are 14 residues in the CDR3. This CDR3 is CASRPGGGAYEQYF. CDR3 coding DNA: TGTGCCAGCAGGCCCGGCGGGGGGGCCTACGAGCAGTACTTC.

The V gene is TRBV30, the J gene TRBJ1-3, with 7 bases matching TRBD1. There are 16 residues in the CDR3. Germline-derived CDR1 and CDR2 are GTSNPN and SVGIG (reference sequence). V was clipped by 3 bases and J by 3 bases; unmatched bases: 11. The CDR3 DNA follows: TGTGCCTGGAGCCGCAAGGAGGGGGCTTATGGAAACACCATATATTTT. Its translation is CAWSRKEGAYGNTIYF.

The V and J genes are TRBV19 and TRBJ1-1; 7 nucleotides match TRBD1. The CDR3 consists of 13 residues. V lost 6 bases to trimming and J lost 1 base; unmatched junction nucleotides: 2. The V gene's germline CDR1 is LNHDA and CDR2 SQIVND (reference sequence). The CDR3 bases are TGTGCCAGTAGGGACAGGCCGAACACTGAAGCTTTCTTT. This codes for CASRDRPNTEAFF.

The genes are TRBV5-4 and TRBJ1-1; D not certain. CDR1 and CDR2 (germline): SGHNT, YYREEE (reference sequence). Trimming left V 1 base short and J 11 bases short, with 15 bases between. The CDR3 has 13 amino acids. Written as DNA, the CDR3 is TGTGCCAGCAGCTTGCCGGCAATCGGGTCGGCTTTCTTT. It codes for CASSLPAIGSAFF.

The chain has TRBV30 and TRBJ1-2; TRBD1 matches at 9 bases. Germline CDR1 and CDR2: GTSNPN and SVGIG (reference sequence). This CDR3 contains 15 residues. The ends lost 4 bases at V and 7 bases at J; junction bases unmatched: 13. The CDR3 region has the DNA TGTGCCTGGACTCGCCCGGACAGGGGATGGGGTGGCTACACCTTC. This codes for CAWTRPDRGWGGYTF.

This clone was observed a handful of times. The chain recombines TRBV4-1 with TRBJ1-5; weak D call: TRBD1 (6 bases). The CDR3 spans 18 residues. V was cut by 0 bases and J by 5 bases, with 20 bases left in between. Looked up from germline, CDR1 is MGHRA and CDR2 is YSYEKL. CDR3 sequence (DNA): TGCGCCAGCAGCCAAGATCTAGCGTTCCGCAGGGGCGATCAGCCCCAGCATTTT. Protein: CASSQDLAFRRGDQPQHF.

The chain combines TRBV4-2 with TRBJ2-1, with D perhaps TRBD1 (6 bases). The CDR3 has 13 amino acids. Germline assignment: CDR1 LGHNA and CDR2 YNFKEQ. The germline V and J ends were trimmed by 0 bases and 16 bases, with 16 bases remaining between them. DNA of the CDR3: TGTGCCAGCAGCCAAGATATACAGGGCTCGTATTTCTTC. Translation: CASSQDIQGSYFF.

V is TRBV29-1 and J is TRBJ2-2, with D possibly being TRBD1 or TRBD2 (5 bases each). Germline V gene data show CDR1 as SQVTM and CDR2 as ANQGSEA. The germline V and J ends were trimmed by 5 bases and 2 bases, with 12 bases remaining between them. The CDR3 has 14 amino acids. CDR3: CSVPGRFNTGELFF. CDR3 nucleotides: TGCAGCGTTCCGGGACGGTTCAACACCGGGGAGCTGTTTTTT.

Judged by abundance, this clone is medium-sized. V usage is TRBV10-3 and J usage is TRBJ2-1; D remains unclear. Germline V lookup: CDR1 ENHRY, CDR2 SYGVKD. The CDR3 spans 15 residues. V lost 0 bases and J lost 5, with 11 bases in between. The CDR3 nucleotides are TGTGCCATCAGTGAGTCTGGTGGGCGTCACAATGAGCAGTTCTTC. This codes for CAISESGGRHNEQFF.

The V gene is TRBV13, the J gene TRBJ2-1; 15 bases match TRBD2. The CDR3 sequence is 15 residues long. Trimming at V came to 4 bases and at J to 10 bases, leaving 5 bases not matched to a gene. Germline CDR1 and CDR2: PRHDT and FYEKMQ (reference sequence). CDR3 DNA: TGTGCCAGCAGCTGGCCGGGACTAGCGGGAGGCGAGCAGTTCTTC. This translates into CASSWPGLAGGEQFF.

This chain uses TRBV4-1 with TRBJ1-4, with D possibly TRBD1 on 5 matching bases. CDR1 and CDR2 from the germline V gene are MGHRA and YSYEKL. Trimming took 0 bases from V and 7 from J, leaving 9 bases between them. The CDR3 extends over 14 amino acids. The DNA for the CDR3 is TGCGCCAGCAGCCAAGACACGGGGGGTGAAAAACTGTTTTTT. Its translation: CASSQDTGGEKLFF.

V and J are TRBV6-6 and TRBJ2-7; no clear D. V dropped 2 bases and J dropped 0 bases, with 14 bases sitting between them. The germline gives CDR1 MNHNY, CDR2 SVGAGI (reference sequence). This CDR3 has 16 residues. CDR3 amino acids: CASSYVMGYSSYEQYF. In DNA, the CDR3 is TGTGCCAGCAGTTACGTTATGGGCTACAGCTCCTACGAGCAGTACTTC.

This clone was observed a handful of times. The V gene is TRBV13, the J gene TRBJ1-2; no firm D call. The CDR3 loop spans 15 amino acids. V lost 0 bases and J lost 2, with 10 bases in between. CDR1 is PRHDT and CDR2 is FYEKMQ in the germline V gene (reference sequence). The CDR3 protein is CASSLGPGRNYGYTF. The CDR3 nucleotides read TGTGCCAGCAGCTTAGGCCCGGGCAGAAACTATGGCTACACCTTC.

The genes are TRBV5-6 and TRBJ2-7; 8 nucleotides align to TRBD1. V lost 3 bases and J lost 6; bases outside the gene matches: 5. The CDR3 covers 13 residues. The germline V gene encodes CDR1 SGHDT and CDR2 YYEEEE. The CDR3 coding sequence is TGTGCCAGCAGCTACTGGACAGGGAGCGAGCAGTACTTC. Protein: CASSYWTGSEQYF.

This clone was detected a few times. V is TRBV11-2 and J is TRBJ2-2, with unresolved D. Trimming shortened V by 0 bases and J by 7 bases, and 9 bases separated the two germline ends. The length of the CDR3 is 14 residues. The germline gives CDR1 SGHAT, CDR2 FQNNGV. Here the CDR3 reads CASSLERWNGELFF. For the CDR3, the DNA is TGTGCCAGCAGCTTAGAGAGGTGGAACGGGGAGCTGTTTTTT.

The J gene is TRBJ1-5, the V gene TRBV6-5; D not certain. The CDR3 is made up of 13 amino acids. Germline V lookup: CDR1 MNHEY, CDR2 SVGAGI. V dropped 2 bases and J dropped 2 bases, with 4 bases sitting between them. CDR3 nucleotides: TGTGCCAGCAGTTACGGTCGCAATCAGCCCCAGCATTTT. This codes for CASSYGRNQPQHF.